Listed below are T cell receptor beta chains from one sample, sequenced in a study of blood T cell repertoires in COVID-19. Here immunoSEQ multiplex PCR was the method, and the copy in TCRdb shows in-frame clones only, minus some. Among under 60,000 clones listed, 91% were seen once. Source material: peripheral blood. These receptors came from a man aged 50 or older with active COVID-19. Each CDR3 is given with its conserved first and last residue. Fields, in order: V gene, J gene, D gene, CDR3 protein. The D gene is left open where the match is weak.

V gene: TRBV3-1/TRBV3-2; J gene: TRBJ2-3; D gene: TRBD2; CDR3 protein: CASSHGLAGTDTQYF
V gene: TRBV3-1/TRBV3-2; J gene: TRBJ1-2; D gene: -; CDR3 protein: CASSPLRAPVSYTF
V gene: TRBV3-1/TRBV3-2; J gene: TRBJ1-6; D gene: -; CDR3 protein: CASSPGHSETPLHF
V gene: TRBV18; J gene: TRBJ2-2; D gene: -; CDR3 protein: CASSPSQSTGELFF
V gene: TRBV19; J gene: TRBJ2-3; D gene: TRBD1; CDR3 protein: CATSDRGGADTQYF
V gene: TRBV6-2/TRBV6-3; J gene: TRBJ2-5; D gene: -; CDR3 protein: CASSSERFQETQYF
V gene: TRBV7-2; J gene: TRBJ1-3; D gene: TRBD1; CDR3 protein: CASSLEGAGGNTIYF
V gene: TRBV19; J gene: TRBJ2-5; D gene: -; CDR3 protein: CASNRGTRGETQYF
V gene: TRBV18; J gene: TRBJ1-2; D gene: -; CDR3 protein: CASSTGQPVANYGYTF
V gene: TRBV4-1; J gene: TRBJ2-6; D gene: TRBD2; CDR3 protein: CASSPGGSSGANVLTF
V gene: TRBV7-2; J gene: TRBJ1-5; D gene: -; CDR3 protein: CASSLDSTNNQPQHF
V gene: TRBV10-3; J gene: TRBJ2-3; D gene: TRBD2; CDR3 protein: CATGTVGGPTDTQYF
V gene: TRBV27; J gene: TRBJ2-1; D gene: TRBD2; CDR3 protein: CATKPLSGRATHNEQFF
V gene: TRBV5-5; J gene: TRBJ2-7; D gene: TRBD2; CDR3 protein: CASSWPPKLAGGFDEQYF
V gene: TRBV11-1; J gene: TRBJ2-1; D gene: TRBD1; CDR3 protein: CASSIGQGTYNEQFF
V gene: TRBV29-1; J gene: TRBJ1-4; D gene: -; CDR3 protein: CSAQTTNEKLFF
V gene: TRBV3-1/TRBV3-2; J gene: TRBJ1-2; D gene: -; CDR3 protein: CASSQDTTGNYGYTF
V gene: TRBV5-6; J gene: TRBJ1-1; D gene: TRBD1; CDR3 protein: CASSLSGGLRNTEAFF
V gene: TRBV28; J gene: TRBJ1-6; D gene: -; CDR3 protein: CASSLGGGPDSPLHF
V gene: TRBV5-1; J gene: TRBJ2-3; D gene: TRBD2; CDR3 protein: CASRSGLGGGRTDTQYF
V gene: TRBV3-1/TRBV3-2; J gene: TRBJ2-5; D gene: TRBD2; CDR3 protein: CASSQIAGAWETQYF
V gene: TRBV4-1; J gene: TRBJ2-7; D gene: -; CDR3 protein: CASSQGGEVYEQYF
V gene: TRBV24-1; J gene: TRBJ1-4; D gene: TRBD1; CDR3 protein: CATSDGQGAGKNEKLFF
V gene: TRBV2; J gene: TRBJ2-7; D gene: TRBD2; CDR3 protein: CASSLGGAGGRLEQYF
V gene: TRBV6-5; J gene: TRBJ1-2; D gene: -; CDR3 protein: CASMRLGNYGYTF
V gene: TRBV3-1/TRBV3-2; J gene: TRBJ1-2; D gene: -; CDR3 protein: CASSPKGGAYFNGYTF
V gene: TRBV5-1; J gene: TRBJ2-6; D gene: TRBD1; CDR3 protein: CASSPGQGSSGANVLTF
V gene: TRBV29-1; J gene: TRBJ2-5; D gene: TRBD1; CDR3 protein: CSVEDSRSRQGRQETQYF
V gene: TRBV7-2; J gene: TRBJ2-5; D gene: TRBD2; CDR3 protein: CASSFGSRGGQETQYF
V gene: TRBV19; J gene: TRBJ1-5; D gene: TRBD1; CDR3 protein: CASSTDRGRVQPQHF
V gene: TRBV28; J gene: TRBJ2-3; D gene: -; CDR3 protein: CASSSASVNTDTQYF
V gene: TRBV3-1/TRBV3-2; J gene: TRBJ2-7; D gene: TRBD2; CDR3 protein: CASSRRVLAGVGYEQYF
V gene: TRBV3-1/TRBV3-2; J gene: TRBJ2-1; D gene: TRBD2; CDR3 protein: CASSQLGLAGVSAYNEQFF
V gene: TRBV5-5; J gene: TRBJ2-5; D gene: TRBD2; CDR3 protein: CASSSGLAGGPREETQYF
V gene: TRBV12-5; J gene: TRBJ2-2; D gene: TRBD1; CDR3 protein: CASGTGDTGELFF
V gene: TRBV6-1; J gene: TRBJ2-5; D gene: TRBD2; CDR3 protein: CASSVTLLAGGTGETQYF
V gene: TRBV5-1; J gene: TRBJ1-1; D gene: TRBD1; CDR3 protein: CASSLGVTGQGYQAFF
V gene: TRBV7-9; J gene: TRBJ1-6; D gene: TRBD1; CDR3 protein: CASSSSTGTGLQPLHF
V gene: TRBV24-1; J gene: TRBJ2-1; D gene: TRBD2; CDR3 protein: CATTAGGGYNEQFF
V gene: TRBV5-1; J gene: TRBJ2-2; D gene: TRBD1; CDR3 protein: CASSLRGQGDTGELFF